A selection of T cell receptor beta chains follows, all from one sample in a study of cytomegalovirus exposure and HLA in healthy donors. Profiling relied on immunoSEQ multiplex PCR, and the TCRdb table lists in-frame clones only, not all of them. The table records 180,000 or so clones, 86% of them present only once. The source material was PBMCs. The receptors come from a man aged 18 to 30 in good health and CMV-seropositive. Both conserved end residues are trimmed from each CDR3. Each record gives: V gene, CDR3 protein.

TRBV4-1 ASSQEGTGTYEQY
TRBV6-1 ASSHGGMEF
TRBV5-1 ASRRARGETQY
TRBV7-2 ASSQAGARDSYEQY
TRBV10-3 AITSRTRNTEAF
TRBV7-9 ASSSTEAF
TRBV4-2 ASSQSKEGFSYNEQF
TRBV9 ASSVAGTGETQY
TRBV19 ASSLEGDRGNTIY
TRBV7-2 ASSPSGTSGYYEQY
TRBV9 ASSETGGALNGYT
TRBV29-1 SYTEGDGCT
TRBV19 ASSIGLGTRLPLRNTEAF
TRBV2 ASSIPGGEGPSYGYT
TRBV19 ASSILIQRTGMFSGANVLT
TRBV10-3 AIRDILQGDTGELF
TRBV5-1 ASSLAGKSSYNEQF
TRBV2 ASSGYYEQY
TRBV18 ASSPPEQAQF
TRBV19 ASSNQGGYEQY
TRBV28 ASTGAGELF
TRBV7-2 ASSIGQSSSYEQY
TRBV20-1 SASDSHEQF
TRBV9 ASSVGGYTEAF
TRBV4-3 ASSQDFPGLVSYEQY
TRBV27 ASSPPGRGISSTDTQY
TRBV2 ASRGDTTNEKLF
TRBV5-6 ASSLDVRKNTEAF
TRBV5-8 ASSRKGAYEQY
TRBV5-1 ASSLAAQAGYTDTQY
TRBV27 ASYPARDRSTGELF
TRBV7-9 ASSSDRGLSYEQY
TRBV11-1 ASSDWTGATDTQY